This TCR beta chain is from a study of read filtering for tumor transcriptome and immune sequencing. Study-level background: Revised staging placed 8 or 9 patients in R-ISS I, 15 to 20 in II, roughly 7 in III. IR-seq gave about 3.5 to 11 million TCR reads per sample; RNA-seq gave about 80 to 1,400.

This library used around 400 ng RNA and molecular barcoded adaptors spanning alpha/delta and beta/gamma chains. From the reads, TCRdb called clonotypes with MiXCR, one entry per CDR3 protein. The profile shows 75,000 to 95,000 distinct CDR3 sequences, about a fifth of them singletons. The CDR3 is 13 residues long. V lost 1 base and J 5 bases, leaving 11 bases between the germline ends. From germline, CDR1 is DFQATT and CDR2 SNEGSKA (reference sequence). There are many counts of this clonotype. The V call is TRBV20-1, the J call TRBJ2-5; D unclear. This TCR was recovered from a donor at least 40 years old with multiple myeloma. The source material was a population of CD138-negative cells sorted from bone marrow. The CDR3 coding sequence is TGCAGTGCTAGAGTAGTTCTTTCGGAGACCCAGTACTTC. Translated: CSARVVLSETQYF.